The 10 T cell receptor beta chains given below trace back to one sample, sequenced in a study of T-cell memory formation after mild COVID-19. Using its own MiXCR run on the 5' RACE reads, TCRdb lists one record per CDR3 protein. Altogether approximately 190,000 distinct CDR3 sequences are present, around 20% being singletons, with the ten largest covering around 2.4%. Sequenced: PBMCs or a T cell subset sorted from them (not recorded which). The receptors come from an adult woman who had mild COVID-19 (a few samples of this study predate the infection). Cell type and time point are not known.

This clonotype was observed a few times. The rearrangement joins TRBV29-1 to TRBJ2-7; 7 bases map to TRBD2. With 7 bases clipped from V and 0 bases from J, the junction kept 6 bases outside the gene matches. The CDR3 has 13 residues. The germline gives CDR1 SQVTM, CDR2 ANQGSEA. Here the CDR3 DNA reads TGCAGCGCTCGGCTAGCGGTCTCCTACGAGCAGTACTTC. Protein product: CSARLAVSYEQYF.

The chain employs TRBV24-1 and TRBJ1-5; maybe TRBD1 (6 bases). Germline lookup yields CDR1 KGHDR and CDR2 SFDVKD. The CDR3 has 16 amino acids. The V gene lost 5 bases and the J gene lost 2 bases, with 15 bases spanning the gap. The CDR3: CATSAGDGGRNQPQHF. The CDR3 region has the DNA TGTGCCACCAGTGCCGGAGACGGGGGGCGCAATCAGCCCCAGCATTTT.

This clonotype was observed at least ten times. The V call is TRBV25-1, the J call TRBJ2-7, with TRBD1 matching over 7 bases. V shed 1 base, J shed 0 bases, and the junction held 9 bases outside the gene matches. This CDR3 has 17 residues. From germline, CDR1 is MGHDK and CDR2 SYGVNS. DNA of the CDR3: TGTGCCAGCAGTGAATGGCAAAGCCGACAGGGCTCCTACGAGCAGTACTTC. Translation gives CASSEWQSRQGSYEQYF.

This clonotype has just a few counts. The gene calls are TRBV24-1 and TRBJ1-2; D perhaps matches TRBD1 (5 bases). The V end lost 7 bases, the J end lost 2 bases, and 16 bases lay between the germline ends. Germline loops: CDR1 KGHDR, CDR2 SFDVKD. This CDR3 is 15 amino acids long. The CDR3 region is CATSQSQGINYGYTF. CDR3 bases: TGTGCCACCAGCCAGAGCCAGGGTATCAACTATGGCTACACCTTC.

This chain joins TRBV21-1 and TRBJ2-1; the table calls TRBD2, which could not be checked here. TRBV21-1 is a listed pseudogene. This CDR3 is built from 17 residues. The CDR3 coding sequence is TGTGCCAGCAGCACCCAGCGGACTAGCGGGAACCCCAATGAGCAGTTCTTC. Its protein is CASSTQRTSGNPNEQFF.

The chain has TRBV30 and TRBJ2-7; TRBD1 agrees at 10 bases. Germline V gene data show CDR1 as GTSNPN and CDR2 as SVGIG (reference sequence). This CDR3 has 14 residues. Trimming took 3 bases from V and 1 from J; bases not matched to a gene: 3. This chain's CDR3 is CAWRSGQGSYEQYF. The CDR3 DNA follows: TGTGCCTGGAGATCGGGACAGGGGTCCTACGAGCAGTACTTC. Drawing the rest from reference TRBV30 and TRBJ2-7, the complete variable domain is SQTIHQWPATLVQPVGSPLSLECTVEGTSNPNLYWYRQAAGRGLQLLFYSVGIGQISSEVPQNLSASRPQDRQFILSSKKLLLSDSGFYLCAWRSGQGSYEQYFGPGTRLTVT.

The chain uses TRBV7-2 and TRBJ2-3; TRBD2 matches 14 bases. The length of the CDR3 is 17 residues. Per the germline V gene, CDR1 is SGHTA and CDR2 is FQGNSA. J lost 1 base, V lost 4 bases, and 4 bases had no gene match. This CDR3 is CASSWGTSGSGTDTQYF. Here the CDR3 DNA reads TGTGCCAGCAGCTGGGGGACTAGCGGGAGTGGCACAGATACGCAGTATTTT.

J is TRBJ1-6 and V is TRBV28, with D possibly TRBD1 on 5 matching bases. This CDR3 is built from 15 residues. Germline V gene lookup returns CDR1 MDHEN and CDR2 SYDVKM. V was cut by 1 base and J by 7 bases, with 11 bases left in between. CDR3 region: CASSLSGSRNSPLHF. DNA of the CDR3: TGTGCCAGCAGTTTATCAGGGTCCCGGAATTCACCCCTCCACTTT.

The table lists this clonotype with a few counts. This chain joins TRBV28 and TRBJ2-5; D is unresolved. Germline values: CDR1 MDHEN, CDR2 SYDVKM. The CDR3 runs to 13 residues. Trimming took off 6 bases at V and 1 base at J, with 9 bases between the two ends. The CDR3, as DNA: TGTGCCAGCAGCCTCCCGCCCCAAGAGACCCAGTACTTC. It translates to CASSLPPQETQYF.

The chain uses TRBV6-6 and TRBJ2-7, with D unclear. The CDR3 consists of 14 residues. The germline CDR1 and CDR2 sequences are MNHNY and SVGAGI (reference sequence). Between the trimmed V and J ends, which lost 6 bases and 3 bases, there was a span of 15 bases. This CDR3 is CASRDTGRNYEQYF. Here the CDR3 DNA reads TGTGCCAGCAGAGATACCGGACGGAACTACGAGCAGTACTTC.